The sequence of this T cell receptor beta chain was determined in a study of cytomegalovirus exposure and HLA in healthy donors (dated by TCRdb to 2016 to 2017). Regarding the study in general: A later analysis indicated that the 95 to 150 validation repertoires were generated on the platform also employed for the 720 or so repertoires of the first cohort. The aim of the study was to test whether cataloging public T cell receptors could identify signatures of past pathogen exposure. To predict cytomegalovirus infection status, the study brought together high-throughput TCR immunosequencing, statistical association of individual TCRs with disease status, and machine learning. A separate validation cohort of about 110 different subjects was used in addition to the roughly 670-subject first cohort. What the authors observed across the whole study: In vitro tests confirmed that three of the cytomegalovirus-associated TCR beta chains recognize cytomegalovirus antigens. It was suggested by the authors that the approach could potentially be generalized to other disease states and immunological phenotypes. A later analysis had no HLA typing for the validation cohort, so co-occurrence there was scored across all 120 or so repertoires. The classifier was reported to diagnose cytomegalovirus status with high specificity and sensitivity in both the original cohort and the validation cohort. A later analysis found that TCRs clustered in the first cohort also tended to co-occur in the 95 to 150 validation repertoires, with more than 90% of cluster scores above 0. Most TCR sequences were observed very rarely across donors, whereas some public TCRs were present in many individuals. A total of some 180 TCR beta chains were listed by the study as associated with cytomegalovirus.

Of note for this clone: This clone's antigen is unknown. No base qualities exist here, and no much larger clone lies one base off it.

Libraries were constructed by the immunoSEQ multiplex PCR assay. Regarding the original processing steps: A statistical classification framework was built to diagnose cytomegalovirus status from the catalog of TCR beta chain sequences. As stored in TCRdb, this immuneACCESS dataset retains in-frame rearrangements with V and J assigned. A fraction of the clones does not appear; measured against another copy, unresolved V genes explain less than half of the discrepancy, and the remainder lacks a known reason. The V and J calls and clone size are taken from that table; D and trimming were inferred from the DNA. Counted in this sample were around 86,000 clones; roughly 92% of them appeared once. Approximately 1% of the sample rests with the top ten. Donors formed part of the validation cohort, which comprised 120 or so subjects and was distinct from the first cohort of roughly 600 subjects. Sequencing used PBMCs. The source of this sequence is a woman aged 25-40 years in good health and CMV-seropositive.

CDR3 sequence: CASSVGAGDSYGYTF. The DNA sequence follows: TGTGCCAGCAGCGTAGGGGCAGGGGATAGCTATGGCTACACCTTC. Recombination linked TRBV9 to TRBJ1-2; the D segment could be TRBD1, given 6 matching bases. CDR1 and CDR2 (SGDLS, YYNGEE) derive from the germline V gene. Inclusive of the bounding cysteine and phenylalanine, the CDR3 is 15 residues long. Only CDR3 DNA is held: 45 bases, read in frame from base 1. Deletion took 0 bases off V and 4 bases off J, with a span of 13 bases between the germline ends.